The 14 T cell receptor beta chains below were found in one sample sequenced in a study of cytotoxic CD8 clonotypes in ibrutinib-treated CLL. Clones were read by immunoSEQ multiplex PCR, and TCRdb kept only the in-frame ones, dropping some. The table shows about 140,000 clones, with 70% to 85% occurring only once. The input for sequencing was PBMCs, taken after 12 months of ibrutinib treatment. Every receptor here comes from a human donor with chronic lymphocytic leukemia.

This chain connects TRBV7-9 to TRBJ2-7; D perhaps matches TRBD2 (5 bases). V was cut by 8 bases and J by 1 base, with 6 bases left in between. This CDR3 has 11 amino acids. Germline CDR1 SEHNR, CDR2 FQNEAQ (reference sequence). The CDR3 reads CASGSSYEQYF. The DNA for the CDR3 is TGTGCCAGCGGGAGTTCCTACGAGCAGTACTTC.

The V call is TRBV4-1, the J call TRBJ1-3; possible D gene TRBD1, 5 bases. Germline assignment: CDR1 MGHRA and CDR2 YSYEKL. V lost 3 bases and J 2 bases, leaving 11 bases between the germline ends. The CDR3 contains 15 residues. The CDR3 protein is CASSHAGTTGNTIYF. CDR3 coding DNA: TGCGCCAGCAGCCATGCCGGGACTACTGGAAACACCATATATTTT.

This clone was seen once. CDR3 coding DNA: TGTGCCAGCATGATAGGACTAGCGGGATCGAACGGGGAGCTGTTTTTT. It codes for CASMIGLAGSNGELFF. J is TRBJ2-2 and V is TRBV27, with 12 bases fitting TRBD2. CDR1 and CDR2 from the germline V gene are MNHEY and SMNVEV (reference sequence). CDR3 length: 16 residues. After removal of 7 bases from V and 7 bases from J, the junction contained 10 bases not matched to a gene.

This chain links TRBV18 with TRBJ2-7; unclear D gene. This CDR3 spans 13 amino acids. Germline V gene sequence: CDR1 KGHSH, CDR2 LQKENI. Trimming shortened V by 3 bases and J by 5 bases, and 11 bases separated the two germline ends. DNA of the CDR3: TGTGCCAGCTCACCTCTCTCCCCCAACGAGCAGTACTTC. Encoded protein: CASSPLSPNEQYF.

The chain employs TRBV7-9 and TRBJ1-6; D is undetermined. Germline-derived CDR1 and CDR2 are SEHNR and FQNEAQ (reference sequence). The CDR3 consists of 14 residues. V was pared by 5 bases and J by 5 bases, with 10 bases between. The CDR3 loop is CASSLTPDNSPLHF. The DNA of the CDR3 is TGTGCCAGCAGCCTAACGCCCGATAATTCACCCCTCCACTTT.

Here the CDR3 DNA reads TGTGCCAGCAGCCCCGGGATGTTCTACGAGCAGTACTTC. Its translation: CASSPGMFYEQYF. This chain uses TRBV5-6 with TRBJ2-7; D is possibly TRBD2 (5 bases). This CDR3 has 13 residues. CDR1 SGHDT and CDR2 YYEEEE come from the germline V gene. Trimming removed 4 bases from V and 3 bases from J, with 11 bases in between.

The DNA of the CDR3 is TGTGCCAGCAGCGGCGGGACGTGGAGCACCGGGGAGCTGTTTTTT. Its translation: CASSGGTWSTGELFF. The gene calls are TRBV5-6 and TRBJ2-2; maybe TRBD2 (6 bases). CDR3 size: 15 residues. Trimming took 4 bases from V and 4 from J, leaving 14 bases between them. Germline loops: CDR1 SGHDT, CDR2 YYEEEE.

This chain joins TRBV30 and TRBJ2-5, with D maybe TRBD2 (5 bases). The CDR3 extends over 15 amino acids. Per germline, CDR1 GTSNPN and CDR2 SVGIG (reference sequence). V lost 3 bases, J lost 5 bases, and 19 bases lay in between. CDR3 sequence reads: CAWSPGSGPGETQYF. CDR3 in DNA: TGTGCCTGGAGCCCTGGGAGCGGACCTGGGGAGACCCAGTACTTC.

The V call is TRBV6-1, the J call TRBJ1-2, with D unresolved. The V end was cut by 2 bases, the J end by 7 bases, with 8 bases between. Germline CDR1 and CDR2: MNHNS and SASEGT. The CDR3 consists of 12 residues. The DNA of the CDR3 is TGTGCCAGCAGTGAATCCAGGAGTGGCTACACCTTC. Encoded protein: CASSESRSGYTF.

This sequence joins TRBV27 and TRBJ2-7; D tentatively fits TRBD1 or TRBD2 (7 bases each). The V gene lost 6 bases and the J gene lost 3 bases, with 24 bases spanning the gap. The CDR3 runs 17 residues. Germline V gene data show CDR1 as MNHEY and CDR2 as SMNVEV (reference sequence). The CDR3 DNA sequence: TGTGCCAGCAGCCCCCCCGGGCTGGGCAGGGGGGGCTACGAGCAGTACTTC. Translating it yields CASSPPGLGRGGYEQYF.

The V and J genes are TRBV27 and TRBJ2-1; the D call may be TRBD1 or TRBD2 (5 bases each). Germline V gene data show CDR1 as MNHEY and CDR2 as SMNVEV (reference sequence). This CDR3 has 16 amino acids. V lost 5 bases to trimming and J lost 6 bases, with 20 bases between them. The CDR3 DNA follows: TGTGCCAGCAGTCGGACATTTGGGCGCGGACTCAATGAGCAGTTCTTC. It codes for CASSRTFGRGLNEQFF.

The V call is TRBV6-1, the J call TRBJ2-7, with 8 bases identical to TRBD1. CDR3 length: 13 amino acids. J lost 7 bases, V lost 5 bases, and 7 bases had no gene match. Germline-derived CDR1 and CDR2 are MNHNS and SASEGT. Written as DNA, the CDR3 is TGTGCCAGCAGTAAAGGACAGGGAGAAGAGCAGTACTTC. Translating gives CASSKGQGEEQYF.

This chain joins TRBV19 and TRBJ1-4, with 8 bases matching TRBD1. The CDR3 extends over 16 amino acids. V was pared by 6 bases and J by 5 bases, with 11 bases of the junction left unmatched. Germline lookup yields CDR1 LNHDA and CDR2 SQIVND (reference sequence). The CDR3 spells CASSRAAGQANEKLFF. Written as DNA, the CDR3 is TGTGCCAGTAGCAGGGCCGCGGGACAGGCAAATGAAAAACTGTTTTTT.

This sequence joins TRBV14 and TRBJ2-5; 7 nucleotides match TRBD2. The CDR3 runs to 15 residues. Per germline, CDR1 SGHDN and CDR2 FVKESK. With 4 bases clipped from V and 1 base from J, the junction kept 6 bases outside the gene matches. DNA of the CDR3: TGTGCCAGCAGCCCCTCACTAGCGCCCCAAGAGACCCAGTACTTC. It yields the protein CASSPSLAPQETQYF.